One sample yielded the 7 T cell receptor beta chains listed below, sequenced in a study of T-cell reconstitution after alpha-beta-depleted transplantation in children. Unique molecular identifiers were incorporated into the prepared TCRbeta library. TCRdb processed the PCR reads anew with MiXCR; each CDR3 protein has one entry. The sample contains about 500,000 distinct CDR3 sequences, 30% to 35% of which appear only once. The source material was PBMCs from the stem cell graft donor, sampled from the stem cell graft. The receptors shown here come from a human donor who donated a stem cell graft to a child with aplastic anemia.

This clonotype was observed a few times. The chain uses TRBV7-2 and TRBJ1-3; no definite D call. There are 12 residues in the CDR3. The germline CDR1 and CDR2 sequences are SGHTA and FQGNSA. With 5 bases removed from V and 4 bases from J, the gap between germline ends came to 6 bases. The CDR3 nucleotides read TGTGCCAGCAGCCCGGACGGAAACACCATATATTTT. The encoded protein is CASSPDGNTIYF.

V and J are TRBV7-2 and TRBJ1-4; 8 positions match TRBD1. The V gene's germline CDR1 is SGHTA and CDR2 FQGNSA. This CDR3 comprises 12 residues. The V gene end was trimmed by 4 bases and the J gene end by 10 bases; junction bases not matched to a gene: 2. The CDR3 is CASSSDRGKLFF. In DNA form, the CDR3 reads TGTGCCAGCAGCTCAGACAGGGGAAAACTGTTTTTT.

This clonotype was detected many times. The V and J genes are TRBV20-1 and TRBJ2-3, with 10 bases identical to TRBD2. Losses at the gene ends were 0 bases for V and 5 bases for J; bases not matched to a gene: 11. The CDR3 sequence is 17 residues long. CDR1 is DFQATT, CDR2 SNEGSKA, per germline (reference sequence). CDR3: CSARDGVSSGSGDTQYF. The CDR3 DNA reads TGCAGTGCTAGAGATGGGGTCTCTAGCGGGAGCGGAGATACGCAGTATTTT.

The table lists this clonotype with many counts. The chain is built from TRBV27 and TRBJ1-3; D is unclear. V was pared by 2 bases and J by 3 bases, with 8 bases between. This CDR3 has 14 amino acids. CDR1 and CDR2 from the germline V gene are MNHEY and SMNVEV (reference sequence). CDR3 residues: CASSLRAGGNTIYF. CDR3 DNA sequence: TGTGCCAGCAGTTTAAGGGCAGGTGGAAACACCATATATTTT.

This clonotype was found once. The rearrangement joins TRBV4-1 to TRBJ1-1; perhaps TRBD1 as D (5 bases). The CDR3 sequence is 14 residues long. The V end was cut by 1 base, the J end by 10 bases, with 16 bases between. Germline CDR1 reads MGHRA; CDR2 reads YSYEKL. The CDR3, as DNA: TGCGCCAGCAGCCAAGCTTCGGGGGGAGGGAGAGCTTTCTTT. It specifies CASSQASGGGRAFF.

V gene TRBV14 combines with J gene TRBJ1-2, with 7 bases that match TRBD1. Germline CDR1 SGHDN, CDR2 FVKESK. The CDR3 has 15 amino acids. V gave up 2 bases and J gave up 3 bases; unmatched junction bases: 6. CDR3 residues: CASSQRSRGDYGYTF. The CDR3 DNA reads TGTGCCAGCAGCCAACGGTCCAGGGGGGACTATGGCTACACCTTC.

The chain joins TRBV28 to TRBJ1-1; D ambiguous. Trimming stripped 3 bases from V and 5 bases from J, with 7 bases between. Germline CDR1 is MDHEN and CDR2 is SYDVKM. The CDR3 runs 12 residues. Here the CDR3 DNA reads TGTGCCAGCAGTTTGGCCCAAACTGAAGCTTTCTTT. Protein sequence: CASSLAQTEAFF. Drawing the rest from reference TRBV28 and TRBJ1-1, the complete variable domain is DVKVTQSSRYLVKRTGEKVFLECVQDMDHENMFWYRQDPGLGLRLIYFSYDVKMKEKGDIPEGYSVSREKKERFSLILESASTNQTSMYLCASSLAQTEAFFGQGTRLTVV.